This T cell receptor beta chain was retrieved from a study of long-term antiretroviral therapy in people with HIV. Points from the study as a whole: Diversity remained lower than transplant donor controls, even though it increased after ART. Blood collection from about 2004 to 2017 possibly occurred under older ART regimens. CDR3 lengths in HIV samples spanned a narrower range than controls.

Germline values: CDR1 MDHEN, CDR2 SYDVKM. This CDR3 contains 14 residues. Trimming cost V 1 base and J 5 bases; bases outside gene matches: 2. A remark on this clone: The antigen remains undetermined.

The authors ran the immunoSEQ assay, v3.0, at survey level. Sequencing had a target that covered about 40,000-55,000 T-cell genomes per sample. The repertoire was sequenced with immunoSEQ multiplex PCR; TCRdb's copy has only in-frame clones and lacks some. This sample yields 30,000 to 40,000 clones, of which approximately 79% are seen a single time; over 5% belongs to the top ten. The input for sequencing was unsorted PBMCs, taken 1.5 years after starting antiretroviral therapy. The chain combines TRBV28 with TRBJ2-7; the match to TRBD1 covers 10 bases. The source of this sequence is a man younger than 30 with HIV. The CDR3 sequence: CASSLFGTGDEQYF. In DNA, the CDR3 is TGTGCCAGCAGTTTATTTGGGACAGGGGACGAGCAGTACTTC.